The source of this TCR beta chain is a study of T cells in Graves' hyperthyroidism and ophthalmopathy. Study summary: Once the initial diagnosis was made, peripheral blood was obtained before any treatment.

Note on this clonotype: Its antigen is not known.

Amplified TCR beta CDR3 regions derived from RNA transcripts. HTBI primers were used for first-round RT-PCR of the TCR CDR3. TCRdb recomputed calls from the multiplex PCR reads with MiXCR, one row per CDR3 protein. Of hundreds of thousands of distinct CDR3 sequences detected, about a sixth appear once; the ten largest clones hold about 7.7%. Trimming pared 3 bases from V and 7 bases from J, leaving 12 bases between. CDR1 SQVTM and CDR2 ANQGSEA come from the germline V gene. CDR3 length: 12 amino acids. General study points: Classification by a 13 V-J model distinguished ophthalmopathy from stable hyperthyroidism. Ophthalmopathy, which appeared later, was predicted by the model a median about 6 months before onset.

The chain links TRBV29-1 to TRBJ2-5; D tentatively fits TRBD1 or TRBD2 (5 bases each). The TCR comes from a woman aged 18-30 years with Graves' hyperthyroidism. Material: blood. CDR3 nucleotide sequence: TGCAGCGTTGAGGGGGAGCACGTGACCCAGTACTTC. This translates into CSVEGEHVTQYF. Full variable domain (missing parts from reference TRBV29-1 and TRBJ2-5): SAVISQKPSRDICQRGTSLTIQCQVDSQVTMMFWYRQQPGQSLTLIATANQGSEATYESGFVIDKFPISRPNLTFSTLTVSNMSPEDSSIYLCSVEGEHVTQYFGPGTRLLVL.